A selection of T cell receptor beta chains follows, all from one sample in a study of blood T cell repertoires in COVID-19. Assay: immunoSEQ multiplex PCR; the TCRdb copy retains only in-frame clones and omits some. Here the sample spans approximately 240,000 clones, roughly 80% being singletons. Sequencing was performed on peripheral blood. The receptors derive from an elderly woman with active or convalescent COVID-19. The CDR3 runs from the conserved cysteine through the conserved F or W. A D gene is named only where the DNA matches it firmly. A row's size may be missing; if present it is once, few, many or a size class.

clone_size d_call j_call v_call cdr3_aa cdr3_nt
- TRBD2 TRBJ2-1 TRBV7-2 CASSSLAGGHNEQFF TGTGCCAGCAGCTCACTAGCGGGGGGGCACAATGAGCAGTTCTTC
- - TRBJ1-3 TRBV5-1 CASSLGEPGNTIYF TGCGCCAGCAGCTTGGGAGAGCCTGGAAACACCATATATTTT
- - TRBJ2-3 TRBV5-5 CASSLDRNTDTQYF TGTGCCAGCAGCTTGGACAGGAACACAGATACGCAGTATTTT
few - TRBJ1-4 TRBV18 CASSPLSGAATNEKLFF TGTGCCAGCTCACCTCTATCGGGAGCTGCAACTAATGAAAAACTGTTTTTT
- - TRBJ2-1 TRBV24-1 CATSDPKTKNNEQFF TGTGCCACCAGTGACCCCAAGACAAAAAACAATGAGCAGTTCTTC
- - TRBJ1-1 TRBV4-3 CASSHYRREGNTEAFF TGCGCCAGCAGCCATTACCGGAGGGAAGGTAACACTGAAGCTTTCTTT
- - TRBJ1-6 TRBV4-2 CASSKDSLSSYNSPLHF TGTGCCAGCAGCAAGGACAGCCTGAGCTCCTATAATTCACCCCTCCACTTT
- - TRBJ2-7 TRBV5-8 CASSPWAPVYEQYF TGTGCCAGCAGCCCATGGGCGCCCGTCTACGAGCAGTACTTC
once TRBD2 TRBJ2-1 TRBV19 CASRHLAGDSYNEQFF TGTGCCAGTAGACATCTAGCGGGGGACTCCTACAATGAGCAGTTCTTC
- TRBD2 TRBJ2-6 TRBV7-2 CASSLGLAGGANVLTF TGTGCCAGCAGCTTGGGACTAGCGGGCGGGGCCAACGTCCTGACTTTC
- TRBD2 TRBJ2-1 TRBV14 CASSQIRTSGYNEQFF TGTGCCAGCAGCCAAATCAGGACTAGCGGGTACAATGAGCAGTTCTTC
- - TRBJ2-4 TRBV21-1 CASSKEGRLAVTKNIQYF TGTGCCAGCAGCAAAGAAGGACGACTAGCGGTGACCAAAAACATTCAGTACTTC
- - TRBJ1-5 TRBV7-5 CARSLALLGGFRNQPQHF TGTGCCAGAAGCTTAGCTTTGTTGGGCGGGTTTCGCAATCAGCCCCAGCATTTT
- TRBD1 TRBJ2-1 TRBV9 CASSVQGAKHEQFF TGTGCCAGCAGCGTCCAGGGGGCTAAACATGAGCAGTTCTTC
- TRBD2 TRBJ2-1 TRBV4-3 CASSQGKKSGSSYNEQFF TGCGCCAGCAGCCAAGGAAAAAAAAGCGGGAGCTCCTACAATGAGCAGTTCTTC
- - TRBJ2-7 TRBV12-3/TRBV12-4 CASSLSGGEQYF TGTGCCAGCAGTTTATCGGGCGGGGAGCAGTACTTC
- - TRBJ1-3 TRBV5-1 CASSLESGAGNTIYF TGCGCCAGCAGCTTGGAGTCAGGGGCTGGAAACACCATATATTTT
- - TRBJ1-3 TRBV27 CASTSPGREAGNTIYF TGTGCCAGCACCTCTCCGGGGAGGGAGGCTGGAAACACCATATATTTT